Each of the 10 T cell receptor beta chains below was sequenced from the same sample in a study of early T cells in non-severe SARS-CoV-2 infection. TCRdb reanalysed the 5' RACE reads using MiXCR and keeps one entry per CDR3 protein. The table lists tens of thousands of distinct CDR3 sequences, around 6.5% of them singletons. Source: whole blood, taken at baseline. Source of these receptors: an adult who was a healthcare worker with PCR-confirmed SARS-CoV-2 infection or an uninfected control (not recorded which).

This clonotype was observed a handful of times. The chain carries TRBV20-1 and TRBJ2-3; TRBD2 matches 12 bases. Germline V gene lookup returns CDR1 DFQATT and CDR2 SNEGSKA (reference sequence). Trimming at V came to 5 bases and at J to 4 bases, leaving 7 bases not matched to a gene. The CDR3 is 15 amino acids. The CDR3 reads CSAQTSGGFADTQYF. The CDR3 DNA reads as TGCAGTGCTCAGACTAGCGGGGGATTCGCAGATACGCAGTATTTT.

A few counts support this clonotype. The junction departs from the called germline gene at one end, perhaps through a read error. The chain links TRBV7-7 to TRBJ2-3; D unclear. This CDR3 is built from 13 residues. Germline lookup yields CDR1 SSHAT and CDR2 FNYEAQ (reference sequence). This chain's CDR3 is CASSLLGADTQYF. CDR3 bases: TGTGCTAGCAGCTTATTAGGAGCAGATACGCAGTATTTT.

This clonotype came up a few times. This sequence joins TRBV15 and TRBJ2-2; D possibly matches TRBD1 or TRBD2 (6 bases each). The CDR3 spans 18 residues. The ends were cut back, 0 bases at V and 6 bases at J, with 20 bases in the middle. Germline V CDR1 and CDR2: LNHNV, YYDKDF (reference sequence). The CDR3 sequence is CATSRDVLVGGEAGELFF. CDR3 DNA: TGTGCCACCAGCAGAGATGTCCTCGTGGGGGGCGAGGCCGGGGAGCTGTTTTTT.

This clonotype was recorded many times. The V call is TRBV2, the J call TRBJ1-5; D is ambiguous. CDR3 length: 14 residues. V lost 1 base, J lost 4 bases, and 8 bases lay in between. CDR1 is SNHLY, CDR2 FYNNEI, per germline. CDR3 sequence: CASSEVLSNQPQHF. CDR3 nucleotides: TGTGCCAGCAGTGAAGTCCTCAGTAATCAGCCCCAGCATTTT.

This clonotype was seen many times. The rearrangement joins TRBV11-2 to TRBJ2-6; 9 positions agree with TRBD1. CDR3 length: 18 amino acids. The junction had 8 bases not matched to a gene; V was cut back by 5 bases and J by 0 bases. Germline CDR1 reads SGHAT; CDR2 reads FQNNGV. The CDR3 sequence is CASSKRDRALSGANVLTF. The CDR3 DNA reads as TGTGCCAGCAGCAAACGGGACAGGGCACTCTCTGGGGCCAACGTCCTGACTTTC. Looking up the rest from reference TRBV11-2 and TRBJ2-6 gives the full variable domain: EAGVAQSPRYKIIEKRQSVAFWCNPISGHATLYWYQQILGQGPKLLIQFQNNGVVDDSQLPKDRFSAERLKGVDSTLKIQPAKLEDSAVYLCASSKRDRALSGANVLTFGAGSRLTVL.

This clonotype was detected many times. The V gene is TRBV6-5, the J gene TRBJ2-3, with D possibly matching TRBD2 (7 bases). The CDR3 sequence is 17 residues long. V was cut by 2 bases and J by 8 bases, with 23 bases left in between. Germline V lookup: CDR1 MNHEY, CDR2 SVGAGI. Here the CDR3 DNA reads TGTGCCAGCAGTTACGGAGTTGAGGGGGGGCTCTTGTCTACGCAGTATTTT. Encoded protein: CASSYGVEGGLLSTQYF.

With regard to this clonotype: A much larger clone lies a single base off, so this may be a read error. V gene TRBV12-3 or TRBV12-4 combines with J gene TRBJ2-6; weak D call: TRBD2 (6 bases). V lost 11 bases to trimming and J lost 0 bases, with 8 bases between them. The CDR3 consists of 13 residues. Here the CDR3 reads CAGGDSGANVLTF. CDR3 sequence (DNA): TGTGCCGGCGGGGACTCTGGGGCCAACGTCCTGACTTTC.

The CDR3 spells CSAPLGAGELFF. The CDR3 DNA reads as TGCAGTGCACCCCTCGGGGCCGGGGAGCTGTTTTTT. The rearrangement links TRBV20-1 to TRBJ2-2; perhaps TRBD2 as D (5 bases). The CDR3 length is 12 residues. V dropped 6 bases and J dropped 6 bases, with 11 bases sitting between them. CDR1 is DFQATT and CDR2 is SNEGSKA in the germline V gene (reference sequence).

This clonotype was observed at least ten times. The chain is built from TRBV6-2 or TRBV6-3 and TRBJ2-7; TRBD1 might be the D (6 bases). CDR3 length: 11 residues. Germline V gene sequence: CDR1 MNHEY, CDR2 SVGEGT. V was trimmed by 7 bases and J by 6 bases, leaving 10 bases between them. CDR3 in amino acids: CASTLGAEQYF. CDR3 in DNA: TGTGCCAGCACCTTGGGGGCCGAGCAGTACTTC.

This clonotype was detected ten times or more. The V gene is TRBV7-9, the J gene TRBJ2-2; the match to TRBD1 covers 9 bases. CDR1 and CDR2 from the germline V gene are SEHNR and FQNEAQ (reference sequence). V lost 5 bases, J lost 5 bases, and 6 bases stayed unmatched. The CDR3 spans 15 residues. Here the CDR3 reads CASSVQGAQTGELFF. In nucleotides, the CDR3 is TGTGCCAGCAGCGTACAGGGGGCGCAAACCGGGGAGCTGTTTTTT.